This T cell receptor (beta chain) was found in a study of CD8 T cells in ankylosing spondylitis. Quantitative 5'-RACE with molecular barcodes generated TCR beta libraries. TCRdb itself ran the 5' RACE reads through MiXCR, one entry per CDR3 protein. Here the sample spans about 460,000 distinct CDR3 sequences, over 4% being singletons. This clonotype was counted ten times or more. Its antigen is unidentified. The CDR3 totals 15 residues. The V gene lost 3 bases and the J gene lost 1 base, with 12 bases spanning the gap. Study results and limitations: Blood of patients with ankylosing spondylitis appeared to be characterized by a TCR beta motif of fewer than 10 highly homologous variants. CD8+ by phenotype, disease-linked clones were relatively rare in peripheral blood. Matched synovial fluid from ankylosing spondylitis patients was reported to be enriched for disease-linked clones. Some motif variants had been reported before (in reactive arthritis synovial fluid and blood).

This clonotype was sampled from a male donor with ankylosing spondylitis. The chain is built from TRBV12-3 or TRBV12-4 and TRBJ1-1; the D is unclear. Sequenced material: blood, either unsorted or a sorted T cell fraction (not recorded which). Here the CDR3 DNA reads TGTGCCAGCAGTTTCCGCTCGGATAGGAACACTGAAGCTTTCTTT. Residues: CASSFRSDRNTEAFF.